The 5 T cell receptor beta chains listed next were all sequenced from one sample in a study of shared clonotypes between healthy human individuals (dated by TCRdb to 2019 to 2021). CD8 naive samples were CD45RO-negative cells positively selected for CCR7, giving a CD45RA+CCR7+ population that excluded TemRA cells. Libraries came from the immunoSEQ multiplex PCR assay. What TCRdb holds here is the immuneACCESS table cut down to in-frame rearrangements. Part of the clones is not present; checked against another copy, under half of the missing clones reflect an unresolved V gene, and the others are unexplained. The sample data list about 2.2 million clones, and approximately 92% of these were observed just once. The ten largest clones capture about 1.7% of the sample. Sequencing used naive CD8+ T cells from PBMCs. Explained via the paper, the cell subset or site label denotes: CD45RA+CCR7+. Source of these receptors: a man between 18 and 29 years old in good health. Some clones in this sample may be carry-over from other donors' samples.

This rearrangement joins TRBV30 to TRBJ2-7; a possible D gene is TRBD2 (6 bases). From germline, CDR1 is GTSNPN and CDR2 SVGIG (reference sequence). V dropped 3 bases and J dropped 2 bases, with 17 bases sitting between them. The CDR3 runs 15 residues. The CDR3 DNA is TGTGCCTGGAGGCCGATAGAGCGGGCTACCTACGAGCAGTACTTC. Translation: CAWRPIERATYEQYF. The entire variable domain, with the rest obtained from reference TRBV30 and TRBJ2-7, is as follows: SQTIHQWPATLVQPVGSPLSLECTVEGTSNPNLYWYRQAAGRGLQLLFYSVGIGQISSEVPQNLSASRPQDRQFILSSKKLLLSDSGFYLCAWRPIERATYEQYFGPGTRLTVT.

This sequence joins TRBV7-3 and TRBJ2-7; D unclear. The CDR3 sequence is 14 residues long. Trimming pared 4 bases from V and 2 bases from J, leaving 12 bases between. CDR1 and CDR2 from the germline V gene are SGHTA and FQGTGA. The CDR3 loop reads CASSSTRETYEQYF. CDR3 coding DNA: TGTGCCAGCAGCTCGACCCGAGAAACCTACGAGCAGTACTTC.

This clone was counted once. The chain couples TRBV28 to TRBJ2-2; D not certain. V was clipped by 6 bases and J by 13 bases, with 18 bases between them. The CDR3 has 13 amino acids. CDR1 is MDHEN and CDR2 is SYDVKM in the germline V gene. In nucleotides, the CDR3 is TGTGCCAGCAGCCTAATCGGTCCCAATGGGCTGTTTTTT. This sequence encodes CASSLIGPNGLFF.

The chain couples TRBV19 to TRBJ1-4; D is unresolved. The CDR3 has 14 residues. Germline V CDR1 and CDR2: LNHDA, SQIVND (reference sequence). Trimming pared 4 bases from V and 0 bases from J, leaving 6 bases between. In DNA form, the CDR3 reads TGTGCCAGTAGTAGGAGTCCAACTAATGAAAAACTGTTTTTT. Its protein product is CASSRSPTNEKLFF.

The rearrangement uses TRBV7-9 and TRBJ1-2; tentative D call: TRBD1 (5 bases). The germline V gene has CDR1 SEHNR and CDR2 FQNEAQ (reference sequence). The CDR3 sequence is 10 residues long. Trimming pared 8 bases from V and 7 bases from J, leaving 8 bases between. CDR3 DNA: TGTGCCAGCGGGGGGACTGGCTACACCTTC. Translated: CASGGTGYTF.